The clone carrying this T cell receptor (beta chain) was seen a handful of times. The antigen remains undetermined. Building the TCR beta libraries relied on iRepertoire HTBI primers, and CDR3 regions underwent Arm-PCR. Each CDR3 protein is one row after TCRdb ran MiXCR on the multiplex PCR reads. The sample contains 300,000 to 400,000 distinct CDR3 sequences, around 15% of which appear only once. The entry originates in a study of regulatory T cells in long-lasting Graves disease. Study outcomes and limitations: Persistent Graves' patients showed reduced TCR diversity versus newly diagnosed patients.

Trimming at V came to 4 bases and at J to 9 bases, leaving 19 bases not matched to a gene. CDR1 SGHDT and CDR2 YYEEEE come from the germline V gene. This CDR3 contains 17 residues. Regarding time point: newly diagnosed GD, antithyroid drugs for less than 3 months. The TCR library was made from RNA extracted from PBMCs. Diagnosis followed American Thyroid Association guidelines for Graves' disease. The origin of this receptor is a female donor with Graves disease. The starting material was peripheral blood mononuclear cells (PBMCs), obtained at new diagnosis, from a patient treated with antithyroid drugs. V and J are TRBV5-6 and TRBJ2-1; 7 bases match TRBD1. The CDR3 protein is CASSPMGYRGPSAEQFF. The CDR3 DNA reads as TGTGCCAGCAGCCCCATGGGGTACAGGGGCCCGTCCGCTGAGCAGTTCTTC.